This T cell receptor (beta chain) was sequenced during a study of blood T cell repertoires in COVID-19. Germline lookup yields CDR1 LNHDA and CDR2 SQIVND (reference sequence). This CDR3 comprises 14 residues. Trimming pared 0 bases from V and 4 bases from J, leaving 9 bases between. Method: immunoSEQ multiplex PCR; TCRdb's copy keeps in-frame clones and lacks some. The sample consists of 55,000 to 65,000 clones, roughly 88% of them appearing once. This clonotype originated in a human donor in a cohort sampled during active COVID-19. Sequences were obtained from peripheral blood. The rearrangement joins TRBV19 to TRBJ2-5; D is possibly TRBD2 (5 bases). DNA of the CDR3: TGTGCCAGTAGTATAGAACCGGGGAGAGAGACCCAGTACTTC. Encoded protein: CASSIEPGRETQYF.